This TCR beta chain was retrieved from a study of long-term antiretroviral therapy in people with HIV. Study background: The 2015 immediate-ART recommendation came about a decade after the earliest samples. Broader study findings: Clones that had undergone expansion before ART dominated the repertoire at all time points.

Notes on this clone: Antigen: not known.

CDR3 length: 14 amino acids. From germline, CDR1 is SGHDT and CDR2 YYEEEE. V dropped 0 bases and J dropped 2 bases, with 8 bases sitting between them. Samples were assayed with immunoSEQ v3.0 at survey level. Clones were read by immunoSEQ multiplex PCR, and TCRdb kept only the in-frame ones, dropping some. The sample contains some 15,000 clones, roughly 80% of which appear only once. The source is a woman aged 35 to 49 with HIV. Sequenced here: unsorted PBMCs, sampled 1.8 years before starting antiretroviral therapy. V usage is TRBV5-6 and J usage is TRBJ1-2; no firm D call. In nucleotides, the CDR3 is TGTGCCAGCAGCTTGGGGACGGGAAACTATGGCTACACCTTC. Translation gives CASSLGTGNYGYTF.